The rows below give T cell receptor beta chains drawn from one sample of a study of T-cell reconstitution after alpha-beta-depleted transplantation in children. A single record per CDR3 protein comes from TCRdb applying MiXCR to the PCR reads. The sample lists 640,000 or so distinct CDR3 sequences, roughly 15% occurring once. This specimen was PBMCs from the stem cell graft donor, taken from the stem cell graft. These receptors were taken from a human donor who donated a stem cell graft to a child with acute myeloid leukemia. Each CDR3 is given with its conserved first and last residue. Each record gives: J gene, V gene, D gene, clone size, CDR3 protein, CDR3 DNA. The D gene is left open where the match is weak. Only part of the rows carry a size: once, few, many, or a class if the clone is expanded.

TRBJ1-5 TRBV12-3/TRBV12-4 NA few CASTLEQGQPQHF TGTGCCAGCACCCTGGAACAGGGACAGCCCCAGCATTTT
TRBJ1-2 TRBV12-3/TRBV12-4 NA many CASTKGGYTF TGTGCCAGCACCAAGGGGGGCTACACCTTC
TRBJ2-5 TRBV6-5 TRBD1 few CASSYDRGGRETQYF TGTGCCAGCAGTTACGACAGGGGGGGACGGGAGACCCAGTACTTC
TRBJ2-1 TRBV12-3/TRBV12-4 NA many CASSFEQPYDEQFF TGTGCCAGCAGTTTCGAACAGCCCTACGATGAGCAGTTCTTC
TRBJ1-5 TRBV29-1 NA many CSVGDHNQPQHF TGCAGCGTGGGGGACCATAATCAGCCCCAGCATTTT
TRBJ2-3 TRBV10-3 NA NA CAISESPDTDTQYF TGTGCCATCAGTGAGTCGCCAGACACAGATACGCAGTATTTT
TRBJ1-2 TRBV20-1 NA many CSRNGYTF TGCAGTAGGAACGGCTACACCTTC
TRBJ1-3 TRBV25-1 NA NA CASSGTGRNTIYF TGTGCCAGCAGTGGAACAGGGAGAAACACCATATATTTT
TRBJ2-7 TRBV20-1 TRBD1 many CSTPKGAGYEQYF TGCAGTACACCTAAGGGGGCTGGCTACGAGCAGTACTTC
TRBJ1-5 TRBV5-1 TRBD1 many CASSSTGGENQPQHF TGCGCCAGCAGCTCGACAGGGGGAGAGAATCAGCCCCAGCATTTT
TRBJ1-1 TRBV27 NA NA CASSPRGGGRNTEAFF TGTGCCAGCAGTCCCCGGGGAGGGGGACGGAACACTGAAGCTTTCTTT
TRBJ2-4 TRBV7-9 NA NA CPSSSGENIQYF TGTCCCAGCAGTTCCGGGGAAAACATTCAGTACTTC
TRBJ2-1 TRBV7-3 TRBD1 NA CASSLEGASRNEQFF TGTGCCAGCAGCTTAGAGGGGGCCTCTCGGAATGAGCAGTTCTTC
TRBJ1-4 TRBV7-6 NA NA CASSLQGNNEKLFF TGTGCCAGCAGCTTACAGGGCAATAATGAAAAACTGTTTTTT
TRBJ1-2 TRBV20-1 TRBD1 few CSPTQGTGYYGYTF TGCAGCCCAACCCAAGGGACAGGTTACTATGGCTACACCTTC
TRBJ1-5 TRBV6-1 NA NA CASSEFDQPQHF TGTGCCAGCAGTGAATTCGATCAGCCCCAGCATTTT
TRBJ2-2 TRBV29-1 NA many CSVERQPTGELFF TGCAGCGTTGAAAGGCAGCCCACCGGGGAGCTGTTTTTT
TRBJ1-6 TRBV25-1 NA many CASSDRPGSPLHF TGTGCCAGCAGTGATAGACCGGGGTCACCCCTCCACTTT
TRBJ1-2 TRBV7-2 NA NA CASSKGTSPPGYTF TGTGCCAGCAGCAAAGGGACTTCCCCTCCAGGCTACACCTTC
TRBJ1-1 TRBV11-2 NA NA CASSLKGGHTEAFF TGTGCCAGCAGCTTAAAAGGGGGGCACACTGAAGCTTTCTTT
TRBJ1-5 TRBV20-1 NA many CSARDRVGGGTNQPQHF TGCAGTGCTAGAGATCGGGTTGGAGGGGGTACTAATCAGCCCCAGCATTTT
TRBJ1-1 TRBV20-1 NA many CSARRGLNTEAFF TGCAGTGCTAGAAGGGGTTTGAACACTGAAGCTTTCTTT
TRBJ1-2 TRBV29-1 NA many CSVESIWGYGYTF TGCAGCGTCGAGAGCATATGGGGCTATGGCTACACCTTC
TRBJ1-2 TRBV20-1 NA many CSGSAPNRHGYTF TGCAGTGGGTCGGCTCCTAACAGGCATGGCTACACCTTC
TRBJ2-2 TRBV13 NA many CASSFRGPNTGELFF TGTGCCAGCAGCTTCCGGGGTCCGAACACCGGGGAGCTGTTTTTT
TRBJ2-1 TRBV7-9 NA few CASSPWRGGRNEQFF TGTGCCAGCAGCCCATGGAGGGGGGGCCGTAATGAGCAGTTCTTC
TRBJ1-4 TRBV20-1 TRBD1 many CSARGQPNEKLFF TGCAGTGCAAGGGGACAGCCTAATGAAAAACTGTTTTTT
TRBJ1-5 TRBV12-3/TRBV12-4 TRBD1 once CASSATGGSNQPQHF TGTGCCAGCAGTGCGACAGGGGGTAGCAATCAGCCCCAGCATTTT
TRBJ2-5 TRBV24-1 NA NA CATSDPDTAGTQYF TGTGCCACCAGTGATCCTGACACGGCAGGGACCCAGTACTTC
TRBJ2-2 TRBV7-2 TRBD1 few CASSLTGQRNTGELFF TGTGCCAGCAGCCTCACGGGACAGAGGAACACCGGGGAGCTGTTTTTT
TRBJ2-1 TRBV30 TRBD1 NA CAWSRDRGLRAYNEQFF TGTGCCTGGAGCCGGGACAGGGGGCTAAGAGCTTACAATGAGCAGTTCTTC
TRBJ2-1 TRBV20-1 TRBD2 many CSASTSGSNEQFF TGCAGTGCTTCGACTAGCGGGAGCAATGAGCAGTTCTTC
TRBJ1-5 TRBV20-1 NA many CSAGEGGRYSNQPQHF TGCAGTGCTGGGGAGGGGGGGCGGTATAGCAATCAGCCCCAGCATTTT
TRBJ2-6 TRBV4-2 TRBD1 many CASSQASGGVSGANVLTF TGTGCCAGCAGCCAAGCCTCAGGGGGTGTATCTGGGGCCAACGTCCTGACTTTC
TRBJ2-7 TRBV5-5 TRBD1 many CASSLYQGASYEQYF TGTGCCAGCAGCTTGTATCAGGGGGCAAGCTACGAGCAGTACTTC
TRBJ2-2 TRBV15 NA many CATSSSSDTGELFF TGTGCCACCAGTTCCTCATCGGACACCGGGGAGCTGTTTTTT
TRBJ2-1 TRBV7-2 TRBD2 NA CASSLGLAGASYNEQFF TGTGCCAGCAGCCTGGGACTAGCGGGGGCGTCCTACAATGAGCAGTTCTTC
TRBJ2-1 TRBV12-3/TRBV12-4 TRBD2 NA CASNVRTSGGHEQFF TGTGCCAGCAACGTACGGACTAGCGGGGGTCATGAGCAGTTCTTC
TRBJ2-7 TRBV7-2 TRBD2 NA CASSYQRGYDEQYF TGTGCCAGCAGCTACCAGCGGGGGTACGATGAGCAGTACTTC
TRBJ2-1 TRBV20-1 TRBD2 NA CSARGGTPPGVYNEQFF TGCAGTGCTAGGGGGGGGACTCCCCCGGGGGTTTACAATGAGCAGTTCTTC
TRBJ2-1 TRBV7-2 TRBD1 many CASSLVLQGAGEFF TGTGCCAGCAGCTTAGTACTGCAGGGGGCAGGAGAATTCTTC
TRBJ2-7 TRBV6-5 NA many CASSSLGTANNEQYF TGTGCCAGCAGTTCCCTCGGGACCGCGAACAACGAGCAGTACTTC
TRBJ2-3 TRBV10-3 NA few CAISEWGLKTDTQYF TGTGCCATCAGTGAGTGGGGCTTGAAGACAGATACGCAGTATTTT
TRBJ2-2 TRBV20-1 NA many CSARDRDRIGTGELFF TGCAGTGCTAGAGACCGCGACAGGATTGGGACCGGGGAGCTGTTTTTT
TRBJ1-6 TRBV28 TRBD1 NA CASNIDRGNSPLHF TGTGCCAGCAATATCGACAGGGGCAATTCACCCCTCCACTTT
TRBJ1-2 TRBV30 TRBD1 many CAWNVQGPFYGYTF TGTGCCTGGAACGTACAGGGGCCTTTCTATGGCTACACCTTC
TRBJ1-6 TRBV7-9 NA few CASSAAFGHSPLHF TGTGCCAGCAGCGCGGCATTTGGGCATTCACCCCTCCACTTT
TRBJ2-7 TRBV5-1 NA few CASSHPGQGSYEQYF TGCGCCAGCTCCCATCCGGGGCAGGGAAGCTACGAGCAGTACTTC
TRBJ2-1 TRBV24-1 TRBD2 few CATSDPGTSGGALEQFF TGTGCCACCAGTGATCCTGGGACTAGCGGGGGGGCCTTAGAGCAGTTCTTC
TRBJ2-3 TRBV11-1 NA few CASSFTWVKAGGTDTQYF TGTGCCAGCAGCTTTACGTGGGTCAAGGCAGGAGGCACAGATACGCAGTATTTT
TRBJ2-2 TRBV5-1 NA NA CASTPTQGNTGELFF TGCGCCAGCACCCCGACACAGGGGAACACCGGGGAGCTGTTTTTT
TRBJ2-4 TRBV29-1 NA few CSVVYLQGAKNIQYF TGCAGCGTTGTATATCTGCAAGGGGCCAAAAACATTCAGTACTTC
TRBJ2-2 TRBV5-5 NA NA CASSSGYTGELFF TGTGCCAGCAGCTCCGGTTATACCGGGGAGCTGTTTTTT